Given below is one T cell receptor (beta chain) in context. These data are taken from a study of T cells in tumors after PD-1 blockade. In the study overall: Patients received pembrolizumab 200 mg every 3 weeks or cemiplimab 350 mg every 2 weeks.

This CDR3 comprises 15 residues. V shed 10 bases and J shed 4 bases, with 22 bases lying between them. Germline values: CDR1 SNHLY, CDR2 FYNNEI. Only in-frame clones appear in the TCRdb table, and some are missing; sequencing was by immunoSEQ multiplex PCR. Among roughly 50,000 clones, roughly 79% were seen once, and the ten largest hold approximately 16%. The sample consisted of PBMCs, taken before anti-PD-1 treatment. This clonotype originated in a human donor with basal cell carcinoma. The V gene is TRBV2, the J gene TRBJ2-5; D possibly corresponds to TRBD1 (6 bases). This chain's CDR3 is CATQTGTLKGETQYF. CDR3 nucleotides: TGTGCCACTCAGACCGGGACACTTAAAGGAGAGACCCAGTACTTC.